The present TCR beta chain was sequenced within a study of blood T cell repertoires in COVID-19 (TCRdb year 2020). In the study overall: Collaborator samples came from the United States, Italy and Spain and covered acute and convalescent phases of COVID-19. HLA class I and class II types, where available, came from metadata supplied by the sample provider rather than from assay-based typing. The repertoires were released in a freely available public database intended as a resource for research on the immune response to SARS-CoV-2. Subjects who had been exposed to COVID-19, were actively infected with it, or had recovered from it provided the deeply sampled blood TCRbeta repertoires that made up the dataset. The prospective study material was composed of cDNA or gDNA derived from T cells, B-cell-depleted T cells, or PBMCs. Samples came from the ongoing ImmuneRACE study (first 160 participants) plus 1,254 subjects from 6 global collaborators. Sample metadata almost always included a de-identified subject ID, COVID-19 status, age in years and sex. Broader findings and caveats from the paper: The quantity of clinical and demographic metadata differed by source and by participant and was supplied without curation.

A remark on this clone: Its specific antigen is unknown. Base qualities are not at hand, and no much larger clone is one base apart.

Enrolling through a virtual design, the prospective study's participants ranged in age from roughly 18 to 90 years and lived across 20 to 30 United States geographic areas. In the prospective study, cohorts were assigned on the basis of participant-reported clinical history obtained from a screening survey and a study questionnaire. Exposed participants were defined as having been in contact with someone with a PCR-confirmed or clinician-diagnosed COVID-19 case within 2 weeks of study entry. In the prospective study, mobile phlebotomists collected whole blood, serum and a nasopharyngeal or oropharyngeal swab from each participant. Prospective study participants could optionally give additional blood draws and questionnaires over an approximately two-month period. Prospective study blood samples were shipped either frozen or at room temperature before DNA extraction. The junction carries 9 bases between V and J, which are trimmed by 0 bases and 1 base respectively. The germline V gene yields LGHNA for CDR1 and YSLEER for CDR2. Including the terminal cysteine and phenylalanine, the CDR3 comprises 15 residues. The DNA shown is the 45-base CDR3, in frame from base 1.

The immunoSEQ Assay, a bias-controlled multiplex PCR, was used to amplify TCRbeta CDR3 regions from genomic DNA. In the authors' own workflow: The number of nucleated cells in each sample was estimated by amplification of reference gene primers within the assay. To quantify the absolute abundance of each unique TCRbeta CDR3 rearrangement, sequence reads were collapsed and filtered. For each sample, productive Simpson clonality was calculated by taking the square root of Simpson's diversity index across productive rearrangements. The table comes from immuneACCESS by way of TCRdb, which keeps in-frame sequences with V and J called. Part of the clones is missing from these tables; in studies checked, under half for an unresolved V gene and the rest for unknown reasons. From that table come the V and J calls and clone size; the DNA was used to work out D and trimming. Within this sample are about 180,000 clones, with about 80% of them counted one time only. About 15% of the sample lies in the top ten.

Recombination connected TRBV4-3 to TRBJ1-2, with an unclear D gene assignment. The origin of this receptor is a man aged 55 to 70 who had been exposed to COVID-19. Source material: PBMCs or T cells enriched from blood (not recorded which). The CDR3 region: CASSQDWELNYGYTF. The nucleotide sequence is TGCGCCAGCAGCCAAGATTGGGAGCTTAACTATGGCTACACCTTC.